The present T cell receptor (beta chain) was sequenced within a study of blood T cell repertoires in COVID-19. Study in general: Acute and convalescent COVID-19 specimens originated in the United States, Italy and Spain. Nucleic acid was either cDNA or gDNA, and it came from T cells, B-cell-depleted T cells, or PBMCs.

Original processing methods: For nucleated cells, counts were estimated from reference gene primer amplification. The method was immunoSEQ multiplex PCR; TCRdb's version includes in-frame clones alone and lacks a portion of them. From that table come the V and J calls and clone size; the DNA was used to work out D and trimming. The sample holds roughly 78,000 clones, 86% seen once. Germline values: CDR1 SGHTA, CDR2 FQGNSA. With V trimmed by 3 bases and J by 5 bases, 7 bases remained unmatched. The CDR3 contains 14 residues. The V and J genes are TRBV7-2 and TRBJ2-7; the match to TRBD2 covers 7 bases. Sequencing was carried out using peripheral blood. This clonotype was obtained from a woman aged 60-75 years with acute or convalescent COVID-19. Written as DNA, the CDR3 is TGTGCCAGCAGCTTCAGGCGGGAGACCCACGAGCAGTACTTC. As protein: CASSFRRETHEQYF.